The 16 T cell receptor beta chains given below trace back to one sample, sequenced in a study of blood T cell repertoires in COVID-19. Sequenced by immunoSEQ multiplex PCR; TCRdb stores in-frame clones only, minus some. The sample records about 160,000 clones, approximately 80% being singletons. Input material: peripheral blood. Receptor source: an older man who had recovered from COVID-19.

This clone is a singleton in its sample. V gene TRBV11-1 combines with J gene TRBJ2-1, with a possible D match to TRBD1 (6 bases). V lost 5 bases, J lost 9 bases, and 20 bases lay in between. Germline loops: CDR1 SGHAT, CDR2 FQDESV (reference sequence). The CDR3 is 15 amino acids. The CDR3 sequence is CASSPSDQGQGEQFF. In DNA form, the CDR3 reads TGTGCCAGCAGCCCCTCGGATCAGGGACAAGGTGAGCAGTTCTTC.

V usage is TRBV7-2 and J usage is TRBJ2-7, with TRBD1 matching 8 bases. The germline gives CDR1 SGHTA, CDR2 FQGNSA. The CDR3 is 14 residues long. Germline trimming cut 6 bases from V and 2 bases from J; bases unmatched to any gene: 6. The CDR3 DNA reads as TGTGCCAGCAGACGGACAGGGAATACCTACGAGCAGTACTTC. As protein: CASRRTGNTYEQYF.

This clone was seen a few times. CDR3 nucleotide sequence: TGTGCTAGTGGTTTGCCCCGGGACAGTATGAACACTGAAGCTTTCTTT. Its translation: CASGLPRDSMNTEAFF. This chain connects TRBV12-5 to TRBJ1-1, with 7 positions matching TRBD1. In germline, CDR1 is LGHNT, CDR2 FRNRAP. Unmatched junction bases numbered 6, after V lost 2 bases and J lost 0 bases. This CDR3 has 16 amino acids.

The chain employs TRBV19 and TRBJ1-6; TRBD1 matches at 7 bases. Germline CDR1 reads LNHDA; CDR2 reads SQIVND (reference sequence). Trimming removed 3 bases from V and 11 bases from J; junction bases left unmatched: 10. This CDR3 comprises 15 residues. The CDR3 spells CASSITTGSFTPLHF. The CDR3 DNA reads TGTGCCAGTAGTATTACGACAGGGAGTTTTACACCCCTCCACTTT. Together with reference TRBV19 and TRBJ1-6, the CDR3 gives the full variable domain: DGGITQSPKYLFRKEGQNVTLSCEQNLNHDAMYWYRQDPGQGLRLIYYSQIVNDFQKGDIAEGYSVSREKKESFPLTVTSAQKNPTAFYLCASSITTGSFTPLHFGNGTRLTVT.

V gene TRBV7-6 combines with J gene TRBJ1-3; TRBD1 agrees at 8 bases. Germline assignment: CDR1 SGHVS and CDR2 FNYEAQ. The J segment lost 4 bases and the V segment lost 5 bases, leaving 7 bases of the junction unmatched. This CDR3 is 15 amino acids long. CDR3 sequence: CASSTATGAGNTIYF. CDR3 in DNA: TGTGCCAGCAGCACAGCGACAGGGGCCGGAAACACCATATATTTT.

This clone showed up just a few times. The rearrangement uses TRBV20-1 and TRBJ2-4; D gene ambiguous. V lost 3 bases, J lost 0 bases, and 12 bases lay in between. This CDR3 is built from 15 residues. Per germline, CDR1 DFQATT and CDR2 SNEGSKA (reference sequence). CDR3 loop: CSASEESLAKNIQYF. The DNA of the CDR3 is TGCAGTGCTAGTGAGGAGTCTCTAGCCAAAAACATTCAGTACTTC.

In this sample, this clone is medium-sized (0.01 to 0.1%). The V call is TRBV27, the J call TRBJ2-1, with 8 bases fitting TRBD2. The trim removed 1 base at V and 8 bases at J, leaving 10 bases unmatched. Looked up from germline, CDR1 is MNHEY and CDR2 is SMNVEV (reference sequence). CDR3 length: 16 amino acids. The CDR3 protein is CASSLWSGGPRDEQFF. In DNA form, the CDR3 reads TGTGCCAGCAGTTTATGGTCGGGAGGGCCAAGGGATGAGCAGTTCTTC.

The chain recombines TRBV19 with TRBJ2-7; a weak D match, TRBD1 (6 bases). Trimming took off 4 bases at V and 0 bases at J, with 13 bases between the two ends. Germline CDR1 and CDR2: LNHDA and SQIVND (reference sequence). The CDR3 consists of 15 residues. The CDR3 DNA sequence: TGTGCCAGTAGTACGGGACACCCGAGCTCCTACGAGCAGTACTTC. As protein: CASSTGHPSSYEQYF.

The J gene is TRBJ1-1, the V gene TRBV7-8; D is uncertain. Germline V CDR1 and CDR2: SGHVS, FQNEAQ. The V end lost 3 bases, the J end lost 4 bases, and 9 bases lay between the germline ends. The CDR3 runs 13 residues. CDR3 sequence reads: CASSLRETTEAFF. The CDR3 bases are TGTGCCAGCAGCTTGAGGGAGACCACTGAAGCTTTCTTT.

Only a few counts were recorded for this clone. The chain joins TRBV28 to TRBJ1-2; 7 bases match TRBD1. The germline V gene has CDR1 MDHEN and CDR2 SYDVKM. The CDR3 is 12 residues long. The V and J ends lost 2 bases and 10 bases, in that order; junction bases with no gene match: 4. CDR3 region: CASSLAQGNYTF. In DNA, the CDR3 is TGTGCCAGCAGTTTAGCACAGGGGAACTACACCTTC.

The chain recombines TRBV7-6 with TRBJ2-2; 11 bases align to TRBD2. The CDR3 is 18 amino acids. J was trimmed by 2 bases and V by 1 base; bases with no gene match: 6. Germline CDR1 reads SGHVS; CDR2 reads FNYEAQ. The CDR3 region is CASSLEASGRFNTGELFF. The CDR3 bases are TGTGCCAGCAGCTTAGAGGCTAGCGGGAGGTTTAACACCGGGGAGCTGTTTTTT.

The V and J genes are TRBV5-1 and TRBJ2-2; the match to TRBD1 covers 7 bases. Germline V CDR1 and CDR2: SGHRS, YFSETQ. With 4 bases clipped from V and 0 bases from J, the junction kept 6 bases outside the gene matches. This CDR3 contains 16 residues. CDR3 sequence (DNA): TGCGCCAGCAGCCTAAGAGACAGGGCGAACACCGGGGAGCTGTTTTTT. Protein sequence: CASSLRDRANTGELFF.

J is TRBJ2-1 and V is TRBV6-4, with D maybe TRBD1 (5 bases). In germline, CDR1 is MRHNA, CDR2 SNTAGT. There are 13 residues in the CDR3. V lost 2 bases to trimming and J lost 10 bases, with 12 bases between them. In DNA, the CDR3 is TGTGCCAGCAGTGACCTTCAGGGTTTAGAGCAGTTCTTC. This gives the protein CASSDLQGLEQFF.

The chain recombines TRBV25-1 with TRBJ1-5; no clear D gene. This CDR3 has 14 residues. Deletions cut 1 base from V and 0 bases from J, with 4 bases between. Germline lookup yields CDR1 MGHDK and CDR2 SYGVNS. DNA of the CDR3: TGTGCCAGCAGTGAATCTTATAGCAATCAGCCCCAGCATTTT. This gives the protein CASSESYSNQPQHF.

Comments on this clone: The sample contains more than one DNA sequence encoding this CDR3. This CDR3 reads CASSVASGSYEQYF. The CDR3 DNA sequence: TGTGCCAGCAGCGTAGCTAGCGGGAGCTACGAGCAGTACTTC. The chain couples TRBV9 to TRBJ2-7; TRBD2 aligns across 10 bases. Germline assignment: CDR1 SGDLS and CDR2 YYNGEE. Trimming took 0 bases from V and 3 from J; bases not matched to a gene: 0. This CDR3 is 14 amino acids long.

The chain employs TRBV3-1 (or the pseudogene TRBV3-2) and TRBJ1-2; maybe TRBD1 (5 bases). Trimming shortened V by 2 bases and J by 2 bases, and 24 bases separated the two germline ends. The CDR3 is 19 residues long. CDR1 is LGHDT and CDR2 is YNNKEL in the germline V gene (reference sequence). The CDR3 sequence: CASSQRRSGGGFSNYGYTF. Here the CDR3 DNA reads TGTGCCAGCAGCCAACGGCGCTCCGGGGGGGGGTTTTCGAACTATGGCTACACCTTC.